Given below is one T cell receptor beta chain in context. The sample comes from a study of patients and donors after allogeneic stem cell transplantation. TCRdb fed the RT-PCR reads into MiXCR, producing one record per CDR3 protein. The sample contains about 90,000 distinct CDR3 sequences, roughly 52% of which appear only once. This sequence was found in a human donor who was either an allogeneic HSCT recipient or a stem cell or donor lymphocyte infusion donor (not recorded which). It is not recorded whose cells these are; they may come from a transplant donor. The sample was blood, either unsorted or a sorted T cell fraction (not recorded which).

This chain's CDR3 is CASRKPMTDRSSYNSPLHF. DNA of the CDR3: TGTGCCAGCAGGAAACCTATGACGGACAGGAGCTCCTATAATTCACCCCTCCACTTT. The chain joins TRBV6-2 or TRBV6-3 to TRBJ1-6; 7 nucleotides match TRBD1. Per germline, CDR1 MNHEY and CDR2 SVGEGT. The CDR3 covers 19 residues. The V segment lost 6 bases and the J segment 0 bases; nucleotides outside the gene matches: 14.